This T cell receptor beta chain was retrieved from a study of blood T cells in healthy people across ages. Across the study: Every two T cells gave about one barcoded beta molecule via template switching.

Overall study findings and caveats: Across the age range, TCR beta diversity per million T cells fell in a roughly linear way.

Primers used in a second PCR of roughly 6 to 12 cycles were a sample-barcoded 5' primer and a J-beta primer mix. From the 5' RACE reads, TCRdb called clonotypes with MiXCR, one entry per CDR3 protein. The table shows hundreds of thousands of distinct CDR3 sequences, with roughly 48% occurring only once. This clonotype turned up a few times. The antigen remains undetermined. The TCR sequence derives from a young man in good health. Sequencing input: blood.

The CDR3 DNA is TGTGCCAGCAGCTTAGGCCGGCACGGCTACGAGCAGTACTTC. Protein: CASSLGRHGYEQYF. This rearrangement joins TRBV11-1 to TRBJ2-7; D is uncertain. V was clipped by 1 base and J by 3 bases, with 10 bases between them. This CDR3 region has 14 residues. Germline CDR1 SGHAT, CDR2 FQDESV (reference sequence).